In this sample, the clone carrying this T cell receptor beta chain turned up once. The CDR3 loop spans 17 amino acids. CDR1 and CDR2 (germline): MGHDK, SYGVNS. Germline trimming cut 3 bases from V and 7 bases from J; bases unmatched to any gene: 10. Assay used: immunoSEQ multiplex PCR; TCRdb lists only in-frame clones, some missing. This sample has tens of thousands of clones; 91% occur once, and the top ten carry approximately 14%. This entry belongs to a study of control samples from healthy donors and cancer patients. The sample consisted of blood. The chain links TRBV25-1 to TRBJ1-4; TRBD1 matches 11 bases. The source is a man aged 30-40 years in good health. The CDR3 protein is CASSESSPGTGGEKLFF. CDR3 nucleotide sequence: TGTGCCAGCAGTGAGTCATCCCCCGGGACAGGGGGTGAAAAACTGTTTTTT.